These 2 T cell receptor beta chains came from one sample sequenced in a study of blood T cell repertoires in COVID-19. TCRdb's table, derived via immunoSEQ multiplex PCR, lists solely in-frame clones and lacks some. The top ten clones hold approximately 1.5% of a sample with 360,000 or so clones, roughly nine tenths of them seen once. The sequenced sample consisted of PBMCs or T cells enriched from blood (not recorded which). These receptor sequences come from a woman in her 30s who had recovered from COVID-19.

The V gene is TRBV4-1, the J gene TRBJ1-5; a possible D gene is TRBD1 (6 bases). CDR3 length: 17 residues. V was cut by 1 base and J by 3 bases, with 16 bases left in between. The V gene's germline CDR1 is MGHRA and CDR2 YSYEKL. CDR3 DNA: TGCGCCAGCAGCCAAGTTTTCCGGACAGACCACAATCAGCCCCAGCATTTT. It yields the protein CASSQVFRTDHNQPQHF.

The rearrangement uses TRBV19 and TRBJ2-7; perhaps TRBD2 as D (5 bases). The ends were cut back, 1 base at V and 0 bases at J, with 10 bases in the middle. CDR1 and CDR2 from the germline V gene are LNHDA and SQIVND (reference sequence). This CDR3 has 15 residues. The CDR3 spells CASSIAGIISYEQYF. CDR3 nucleotide sequence: TGTGCCAGTAGTATAGCGGGAATCATCTCCTACGAGCAGTACTTC.